The 30 T cell receptor beta chains below were found in one sample sequenced in a study of T cells in Graves' hyperthyroidism and ophthalmopathy (dated by TCRdb to 2018 to 2020). Library generation was performed with multiplex PCR. Instrument used: Illumina HiSeq 2000. The TCR beta CDR3 regions were amplified from the RNA transcripts. The TCR CDR3 was subjected to a first round of RT-PCR using the HTBI primer set and the Qiagen OneStep RT-PCR kit. The public reads were reprocessed in TCRdb via fastp at Q25 and MiXCR, keeping in-frame beta chains. Every CDR3 protein is listed once, alongside the most common genes and DNA of its rows. The sample table holds a few hundred thousand distinct CDR3 sequences, of which less than 25% were seen once. The top ten hold about 25% of the sample. The sequenced sample was blood. The origin of the receptors is a man aged 18-30 years with Graves' hyperthyroidism.

This clonotype was observed many times. This rearrangement joins TRBV28 to TRBJ1-2, with TRBD1 as a possible D gene (6 bases). From germline, CDR1 is MDHEN and CDR2 SYDVKM. CDR3 length equals 16 residues. V was clipped by 5 bases and J by 4 bases, with 20 bases between them. CDR3 nucleotide sequence: TGTGCCAGCAGTCCTCTAGACAATACAGGGCGCTATGGCTACACCTTC. Protein: CASSPLDNTGRYGYTF.

This clonotype was detected many times. In DNA, the CDR3 is TGCAGTGCTAGCTCCTCGGACAGGGGAAAATTTAGCTACGAGCAGTACTTC. The encoded protein is CSASSSDRGKFSYEQYF. The J gene is TRBJ2-7, the V gene TRBV20-1, with 9 bases matching TRBD1. Germline V lookup: CDR1 DFQATT, CDR2 SNEGSKA (reference sequence). There are 17 residues in the CDR3. Germline trimming cut 3 bases from V and 3 bases from J; bases unmatched to any gene: 15.

This clonotype occurred a few times. An end of the junction does not agree with germline; a read error may underlie this. The genes are TRBV12-3 or TRBV12-4 and TRBJ2-4; 11 bases are shared with TRBD2. The CDR3 totals 15 residues. The chain's CDR3 is CASSSLAGAKNIKYF. As DNA, the CDR3 is TGTGCCAGCAGTTCACTAGCGGGAGCCAAAAACATTAAGTACTTC.

This clonotype was seen many times. The chain is built from TRBV20-1 and TRBJ1-2, with D perhaps TRBD1 (6 bases). Per germline, CDR1 DFQATT and CDR2 SNEGSKA (reference sequence). V gave up 0 bases and J gave up 4 bases, with 12 bases separating them. The CDR3 is 14 residues long. The CDR3 coding sequence is TGCAGTGCTAGAGATGCATGGACAGTCTATGGCTACACCTTC. It encodes CSARDAWTVYGYTF.

Many counts were recorded for this clonotype. This chain connects TRBV11-3 to TRBJ1-2; D call uncertain. The germline gives CDR1 SGHNT, CDR2 YENEEA. Trimming removed 1 base from V and 2 bases from J, with 8 bases in between. The CDR3 sequence is 14 residues long. The chain's CDR3 is CASSLGRRNYGYTF. DNA for the CDR3: TGTGCCAGCAGCTTAGGTCGACGAAACTATGGCTACACCTTC.

This clonotype has a count of ten or more. The chain links TRBV15 to TRBJ1-2; 7 positions match TRBD1. The junction had 9 bases not matched to a gene; V was cut back by 2 bases and J by 12 bases. The germline CDR1 and CDR2 sequences are LNHNV and YYDKDF (reference sequence). The CDR3 runs 13 residues. The CDR3 protein is CATSRIRTGHHTF. CDR3 nucleotides: TGTGCCACCAGCAGAATCCGGACAGGCCATCACACCTTC.

This clonotype was seen more than once but under ten times. The rearrangement uses TRBV5-8 and TRBJ1-1, with a tentative D call TRBD1 (5 bases). This CDR3 is 15 amino acids long. The V gene lost 0 bases and the J gene lost 8 bases, with 17 bases spanning the gap. Germline assignment: CDR1 SGHTS and CDR2 YDEGEE. The CDR3 bases are TGTGCCAGCAGCTTGGCTCGGCAGGGAGGAGAGGAAGCTTTCTTT. It is translated as CASSLARQGGEEAFF.

This clonotype has ten or more counts. This rearrangement joins TRBV4-1 to TRBJ2-5, with D maybe TRBD1 (5 bases). The CDR3 has 15 residues. Trimming shortened V by 4 bases and J by 4 bases, and 16 bases separated the two germline ends. Germline V lookup: CDR1 MGHRA, CDR2 YSYEKL. CDR3 region: CASSLFAVTGETQYF. CDR3 bases: TGCGCCAGCAGCCTTTTTGCAGTAACAGGAGAGACCCAGTACTTC.

This clonotype was recorded many times. The chain uses TRBV28 and TRBJ2-7; 9 bases are a match to TRBD1. The CDR3 has 14 amino acids. Germline loops: CDR1 MDHEN, CDR2 SYDVKM. With 5 bases clipped from V and 5 bases from J, the junction kept 7 bases outside the gene matches. As DNA, the CDR3 is TGTGCCAGCAGTCTCGGGACAGGGAGCCACGAGCAGTACTTC. This sequence encodes CASSLGTGSHEQYF.

The rearrangement uses TRBV6-5 and TRBJ1-2, with a weak D call TRBD1 (6 bases). The V end was cut by 2 bases, the J end by 7 bases, with 11 bases between. Germline lookup yields CDR1 MNHEY and CDR2 SVGAGI. The CDR3 has 13 amino acids. For the CDR3, the DNA is TGTGCCAGCAGTTACGACAGGTCGGGTGGCTACACCTTC. Encoded protein: CASSYDRSGGYTF.

This clonotype has at least ten counts. The CDR3 region is CSAHRVEQFF. Here the CDR3 DNA reads TGCAGTGCGCACAGGGTTGAGCAGTTCTTC. This rearrangement joins TRBV20-1 to TRBJ2-1, with D tentatively TRBD1 (6 bases). V lost 6 bases and J lost 9, with 9 bases in between. This CDR3 contains 10 residues. CDR1 is DFQATT and CDR2 is SNEGSKA in the germline V gene (reference sequence).

The chain carries TRBV5-1 and TRBJ1-2; a weak D match, TRBD1 (5 bases). Trimming shortened V by 4 bases and J by 6 bases, and 16 bases separated the two germline ends. Looked up from germline, CDR1 is SGHRS and CDR2 is YFSETQ. The CDR3 extends over 14 amino acids. For the CDR3, the DNA is TGCGCCAGCAGCAGCCGGGACCGGGGCCATGGCTACACCTTC. The encoded protein is CASSSRDRGHGYTF.

This clonotype was found many times. The chain has TRBV28 and TRBJ2-2; 8 bases agree with TRBD2. Germline CDR1 MDHEN, CDR2 SYDVKM. The CDR3 extends over 17 amino acids. With 3 bases clipped from V and 6 bases from J, the junction kept 12 bases outside the gene matches. The CDR3, as DNA: TGTGCCAGCAGTTTCTCGACTAGCGAGGGGCTCGCCGGGGAGCTGTTTTTT. This sequence encodes CASSFSTSEGLAGELFF.

The chain is built from TRBV6-1 and TRBJ1-2; TRBD1 is a possible D gene (5 bases). V was trimmed by 6 bases and J by 4 bases, leaving 18 bases between them. CDR3 length: 15 amino acids. Germline-derived CDR1 and CDR2 are MNHNS and SASEGT. The CDR3 sequence: CASSRQEGVGYGYTF. In DNA, the CDR3 is TGTGCCAGCAGCCGTCAGGAAGGGGTCGGCTATGGCTACACCTTC.

This clonotype was recorded at least ten times. Since a much larger clone is just one base distant, this may be a read error. The rearrangement uses TRBV6-1 and TRBJ1-5; D not certain. CDR1 is MNHNS and CDR2 is SASEGT in the germline V gene. This CDR3 region has 12 residues. DNA for the CDR3: TGTGCCAGCAGTGAAGTGGATCAGTCCCAGCATTTT. This encodes CASSEVDQSQHF.

This chain uses TRBV20-1 with TRBJ1-1, with 7 bases fitting TRBD1. The CDR3 loop spans 13 amino acids. Germline CDR1 reads DFQATT; CDR2 reads SNEGSKA (reference sequence). V shed 0 bases, J shed 5 bases, and the junction held 3 bases outside the gene matches. CDR3 sequence reads: CSARDPQGTEAFF. The CDR3, as DNA: TGCAGTGCTAGAGACCCACAGGGGACTGAAGCTTTCTTT.

This clonotype was seen ten or more times. This chain connects TRBV7-8 to TRBJ1-1; a weak D match, TRBD1 (5 bases). Germline V gene sequence: CDR1 SGHVS, CDR2 FQNEAQ. The CDR3 sequence is 15 residues long. Between the trimmed V and J ends, which lost 2 bases and 1 base, there was a span of 11 bases. CDR3 coding DNA: TGTGCCAGCAGCTTAAACTCTGGGGCGAACACTGAAGCTTTCTTT. Its translation: CASSLNSGANTEAFF.

There are many counts of this clonotype. This sequence joins TRBV27 and TRBJ2-7, with D possibly TRBD1 on 6 matching bases. This CDR3 contains 15 residues. Germline V gene data show CDR1 as MNHEY and CDR2 as SMNVEV (reference sequence). V lost 4 bases and J 3 bases, leaving 16 bases between the germline ends. This chain's CDR3 is CASSSRLTGIYEQYF. The CDR3 DNA reads as TGTGCCAGCAGTTCCAGATTAACAGGGATCTACGAGCAGTACTTC.

The chain uses TRBV11-2 and TRBJ1-1, with D possibly being TRBD1 (6 bases). The V and J ends lost 5 bases and 1 base respectively, with 20 bases between them. This CDR3 contains 17 residues. Germline CDR1 SGHAT, CDR2 FQNNGV. The CDR3 is CASSRIKGRRGNTEAFF. The DNA for the CDR3 is TGTGCCAGCAGCCGCATAAAGGGGCGCAGGGGGAACACTGAAGCTTTCTTT. Full variable domain (rest looked up from reference TRBV11-2 and TRBJ1-1): EAGVAQSPRYKIIEKRQSVAFWCNPISGHATLYWYQQILGQGPKLLIQFQNNGVVDDSQLPKDRFSAERLKGVDSTLKIQPAKLEDSAVYLCASSRIKGRRGNTEAFFGQGTRLTVV.

This chain connects TRBV4-1 to TRBJ2-6; 7 bases fit TRBD2. The CDR3 has 18 residues. The V gene's germline CDR1 is MGHRA and CDR2 YSYEKL. V shed 1 base and J 2 bases; nucleotides not matched to a gene: 8. The DNA of the CDR3 is TGCGCCAGCAGCCAAGGGGGGAGGGGACCTGCTGGGGCCAACGTCCTGACTTTC. It is translated as CASSQGGRGPAGANVLTF.

This clonotype came up many times. The J gene is TRBJ1-5, the V gene TRBV20-1; D remains ambiguous. The CDR3 sequence is 12 residues long. The germline V gene encodes CDR1 DFQATT and CDR2 SNEGSKA (reference sequence). Trimming cost V 2 bases and J 4 bases, with 6 bases left between them. Here the CDR3 reads CSARLGNQPQHF. In DNA, the CDR3 is TGCAGTGCTAGACTGGGGAATCAGCCCCAGCATTTT.

This clonotype was recorded many times. The chain uses TRBV28 and TRBJ2-7; 9 bases align to TRBD2. Germline CDR1 MDHEN, CDR2 SYDVKM. Trimming at V came to 5 bases and at J to 0 bases, leaving 8 bases not matched to a gene. This CDR3 is built from 16 residues. CDR3 in DNA: TGTGCCAGCAGTCCTGCGGGGGGGTCGCCCTCCTACGAGCAGTACTTC. Residues: CASSPAGGSPSYEQYF.

The rearrangement joins TRBV28 to TRBJ2-7; 10 bases map to TRBD1. The germline gives CDR1 MDHEN, CDR2 SYDVKM. The J segment lost 5 bases and the V segment lost 5 bases, leaving 6 bases of the junction unmatched. CDR3 length equals 14 residues. CDR3 DNA: TGTGCCAGCAGTGGGGACAGGGGTGTCAACGAGCAGTACTTC. Translated, it gives CASSGDRGVNEQYF.

This clonotype occurred many times. The chain links TRBV6-5 to TRBJ1-1; the D gene is possibly TRBD1 (6 bases). The germline gives CDR1 MNHEY, CDR2 SVGAGI. V lost 6 bases and J lost 11, with 16 bases in between. The CDR3 contains 12 residues. CDR3 sequence: CASSPGGGIAFF. The CDR3 coding sequence is TGTGCCAGCAGCCCCGGAGGGGGTATCGCTTTCTTT.

This clonotype has ten or more counts. Being one base from a much bigger clone, this may be a read error. The chain recombines TRBV28 with TRBJ2-7; 7 nucleotides align to TRBD1. The CDR3 loop spans 12 amino acids. V trimming: 6 bases; J trimming: 3 bases; junction bases outside the gene matches: 2. Germline lookup yields CDR1 MDHEN and CDR2 SYDVKM. CDR3 sequence reads: CASRTGFYEQYF. The CDR3 DNA reads TGTGCCAGCAGGACAGGGTTCTACGAGCAGTACTTC.

V usage is TRBV2 and J usage is TRBJ2-7; 12 positions agree with TRBD2. The CDR3 has 14 residues. V shed 8 bases, J shed 2 bases, and the junction held 4 bases outside the gene matches. Germline V gene sequence: CDR1 SNHLY, CDR2 FYNNEI. CDR3 sequence (DNA): TGTGCCAGCCACGGACTAGCGGGAACCTACGAGCAGTACTTC. Translated, it gives CASHGLAGTYEQYF. The variable domain in full, with the rest retrieved from reference TRBV2 and TRBJ2-7, is EPEVTQTPSHQVTQMGQEVILRCVPISNHLYFYWYRQILGQKVEFLVSFYNNEISEKSEIFDDQFSVERPDGSNFTLKIRSTKLEDSAMYFCASHGLAGTYEQYFGPGTRLTVT.

This clonotype was observed at least ten times. The chain recombines TRBV5-6 with TRBJ1-1; D perhaps matches TRBD1 (6 bases). Germline CDR1 and CDR2: SGHDT and YYEEEE. This CDR3 has 13 residues. V lost 6 bases and J 1 base, leaving 10 bases between the germline ends. CDR3 amino acids: CASKRTENTEAFF. CDR3 in DNA: TGTGCCAGCAAAAGGACAGAGAACACTGAAGCTTTCTTT.

V is TRBV5-1 and J is TRBJ2-3, with D uncertain. Trimming left V 4 bases short and J 3 bases short, with 12 bases between. The CDR3 totals 14 residues. Germline V gene sequence: CDR1 SGHRS, CDR2 YFSETQ. CDR3 in amino acids: CASSETVSTDTQYF. The CDR3 coding sequence is TGCGCCAGCAGCGAAACCGTCAGTACAGATACGCAGTATTTT.

In this sample, this clonotype turned up a few times. The chain has TRBV20-1 and TRBJ1-5; TRBD1 might be the D (5 bases). From germline, CDR1 is DFQATT and CDR2 SNEGSKA (reference sequence). The CDR3 has 13 amino acids. Trimming took 5 bases from V and 6 from J, leaving 14 bases between them. The CDR3 region has the DNA TGCAGTGCTTCCGGGACCAGAAGTCAGCCCCAGCATTTT. Translated, it gives CSASGTRSQPQHF.

About this clonotype itself: Given a much more abundant clone one base away, this may be a read error. The V gene is TRBV2, the J gene TRBJ2-5, with 7 bases aligning to TRBD1. Germline V lookup: CDR1 SNHLY, CDR2 FYNNEI. The CDR3 has 17 amino acids. CDR3 coding DNA: TGTGCCAGCAGCTTAAGGGGGCTCCGGGGCAGCAAAGAGACCAAGTACTTC. Protein product: CASSLRGLRGSKETKYF.